Listed below are T cell receptor beta chains from one sample, sequenced in a study of T-cell memory formation after mild COVID-19. TCRdb analysed the 5' RACE reads with MiXCR anew, one entry per CDR3 protein. The repertoire consists of around 310,000 distinct CDR3 sequences, with around a fifth occurring once and the leading ten covering 21%. The sample taken for sequencing was PBMCs or a T cell subset sorted from them (not recorded which). Every receptor here comes from a man between 18 and 35 years old who had mild COVID-19 (a few samples of this study predate the infection). Cell type and time point are not known. The conserved cysteine and the conserved F or W are not part of the CDR3 here. D genes are given only for firm matches.

cdr3_aa: ASVGQTGGNFYEQY
d_call: TRBD2
j_call: TRBJ2-7
v_call: TRBV6-5

cdr3_aa: ASSTDLARYYGYT
d_call: NA
j_call: TRBJ1-2
v_call: TRBV5-4

cdr3_aa: ALGNTEAF
d_call: NA
j_call: TRBJ1-1
v_call: TRBV28

cdr3_aa: ASSAMRWDRGYEQY
d_call: TRBD1
j_call: NA
v_call: TRBV7-8

cdr3_aa: ASSLGLAGDADTQY
d_call: TRBD2
j_call: TRBJ2-3
v_call: TRBV5-6

cdr3_aa: ASSQGTGPKY
d_call: TRBD1
j_call: TRBJ2-3
v_call: TRBV3-1

cdr3_aa: ASSRWADNQPQH
d_call: NA
j_call: TRBJ1-5
v_call: TRBV4-1

cdr3_aa: ASSLGGLGKNIQY
d_call: NA
j_call: TRBJ2-4
v_call: TRBV7-2

cdr3_aa: ASGRDSGSYNEQF
d_call: NA
j_call: TRBJ2-1
v_call: TRBV5-6

cdr3_aa: ASSLVGQGTTEAF
d_call: TRBD1
j_call: TRBJ1-1
v_call: TRBV5-1

cdr3_aa: ASSPIQGRGAEAF
d_call: NA
j_call: TRBJ1-1
v_call: TRBV4-3

cdr3_aa: ASRPDSYEQY
d_call: NA
j_call: TRBJ2-7
v_call: TRBV5-1

cdr3_aa: ASSYLGQANTEAF
d_call: TRBD1
j_call: TRBJ1-1
v_call: TRBV6-5

cdr3_aa: ASSLNRNEAF
d_call: NA
j_call: TRBJ1-1
v_call: TRBV12-3/TRBV12-4

cdr3_aa: AWSETSGPYEQY
d_call: TRBD2
j_call: TRBJ2-7
v_call: TRBV30

cdr3_aa: ASSPPGYQVTGELF
d_call: NA
j_call: TRBJ2-2
v_call: TRBV27

cdr3_aa: ASSRRTSGDSTDTQY
d_call: TRBD2
j_call: TRBJ2-3
v_call: TRBV4-1

cdr3_aa: ASSLGAGTGAGTQY
d_call: TRBD1
j_call: TRBJ2-3
v_call: TRBV11-3

cdr3_aa: ARSGRERNGANVLT
d_call: NA
j_call: TRBJ2-6
v_call: TRBV28

cdr3_aa: ASSLVTSGTQY
d_call: NA
j_call: TRBJ2-5
v_call: TRBV7-2

cdr3_aa: ASSQVSTGELF
d_call: NA
j_call: TRBJ2-2
v_call: TRBV4-2

cdr3_aa: ASSPQPGQGTGELF
d_call: TRBD1
j_call: TRBJ2-2
v_call: TRBV18

cdr3_aa: ASSVERRTSGSTDTQY
d_call: TRBD2
j_call: TRBJ2-3
v_call: TRBV9

cdr3_aa: ASSPRRQGHQETQY
d_call: NA
j_call: TRBJ2-5
v_call: TRBV7-6

cdr3_aa: AIRTGTGDQPQH
d_call: TRBD1
j_call: TRBJ1-5
v_call: TRBV10-3

cdr3_aa: ASSHTPSGTANGYT
d_call: TRBD1
j_call: TRBJ1-2
v_call: TRBV3-1

cdr3_aa: ASSFTGSSAEKLF
d_call: NA
j_call: TRBJ1-4
v_call: TRBV5-1

cdr3_aa: ASSPTPHSRENTGELF
d_call: NA
j_call: TRBJ2-2
v_call: TRBV13

cdr3_aa: ASSVGGQVSSGANVLT
d_call: NA
j_call: TRBJ2-6
v_call: TRBV9